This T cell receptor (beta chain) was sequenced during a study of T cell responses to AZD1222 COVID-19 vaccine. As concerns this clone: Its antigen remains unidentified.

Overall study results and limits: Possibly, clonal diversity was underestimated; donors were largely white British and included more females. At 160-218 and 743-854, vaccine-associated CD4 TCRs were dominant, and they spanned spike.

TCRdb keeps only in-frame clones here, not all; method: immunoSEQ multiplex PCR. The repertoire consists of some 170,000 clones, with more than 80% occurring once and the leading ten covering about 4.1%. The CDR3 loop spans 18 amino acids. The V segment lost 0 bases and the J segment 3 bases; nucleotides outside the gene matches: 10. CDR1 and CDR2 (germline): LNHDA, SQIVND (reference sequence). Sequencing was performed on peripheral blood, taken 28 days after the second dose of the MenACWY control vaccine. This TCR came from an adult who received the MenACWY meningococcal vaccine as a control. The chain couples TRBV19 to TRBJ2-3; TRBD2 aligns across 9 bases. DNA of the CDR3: TGTGCCAGTAGTATAGACCACCGGGGGCTAGCGGGAACAGATACGCAGTATTTT. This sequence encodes CASSIDHRGLAGTDTQYF.